A single T cell receptor beta chain is shown here with its context. This record belongs to a study of CD8 T cells in Susac syndrome. CDR1 is LNHDA, CDR2 SQIVND, per germline (reference sequence). V lost 4 bases and J lost 3, with 10 bases in between. The CDR3 contains 13 residues. Random hexamers primed reverse transcription of roughly 0.45 to 1 ug RNA. TCRdb reanalysed the immunoSEQ multiplex PCR reads using MiXCR and keeps one entry per CDR3 protein. The sample shows around 160,000 distinct CDR3 sequences, about 94% of them seen only once. This TCR came from a human donor in good health. This sequence joins TRBV19 and TRBJ2-7, with D tentatively TRBD2 (6 bases). Sequences were obtained from CD4+ T cells from PBMCs. The CDR3 loop reads CASSRDSNYEQYF. CDR3 DNA sequence: TGTGCCAGTAGTAGGGACTCAAACTACGAGCAGTACTTC.